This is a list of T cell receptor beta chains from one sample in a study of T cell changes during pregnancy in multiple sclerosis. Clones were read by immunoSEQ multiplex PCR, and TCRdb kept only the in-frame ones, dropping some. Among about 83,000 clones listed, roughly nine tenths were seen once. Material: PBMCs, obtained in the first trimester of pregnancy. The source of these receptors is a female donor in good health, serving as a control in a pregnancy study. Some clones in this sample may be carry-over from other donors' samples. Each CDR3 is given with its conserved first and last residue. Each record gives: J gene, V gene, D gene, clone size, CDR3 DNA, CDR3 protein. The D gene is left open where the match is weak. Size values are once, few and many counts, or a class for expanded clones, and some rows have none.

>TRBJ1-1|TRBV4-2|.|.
TGTGCCAGCAGCCGAGACAGTAAAATGAACACTGAAGCTTTCTTT
CASSRDSKMNTEAFF
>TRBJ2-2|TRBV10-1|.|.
TGCGCCAGCAGTGCGGGGGTCACCGGGGAGCTGTTTTTT
CASSAGVTGELFF
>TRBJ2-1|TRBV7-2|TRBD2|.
TGTGCCAGCAGGCCGACTAGCGGGGGGTACAATGAGCAGTTCTTC
CASRPTSGGYNEQFF
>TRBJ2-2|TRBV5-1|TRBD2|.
TGCGCCAGCAGCTTCGGGACTAGCGGGGTATACACCGGGGAGCTGTTTTTT
CASSFGTSGVYTGELFF
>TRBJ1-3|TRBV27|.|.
TGTGCCAGCAGTTTATCGCGGGAAAACACCATATATTTT
CASSLSRENTIYF
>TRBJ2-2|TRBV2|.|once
TGTGCCAGCAGTGTCGGGGCCGGGGAGCTGTTTTTT
CASSVGAGELFF
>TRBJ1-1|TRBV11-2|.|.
TGTGCCAGCAGCCCTACAGGTCCGCCTTTCTTT
CASSPTGPPFF
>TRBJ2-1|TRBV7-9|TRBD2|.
TGTGCCAGCAGCTTAGGAGGCGGGAGGGCCACCTACAATGAGCAGTTCTTC
CASSLGGGRATYNEQFF
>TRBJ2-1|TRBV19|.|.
TGTGCCCCTAGCCCGACCGGCGGGGAGACGGCCCCCTACAATGAGCAGTTCTTC
CAPSPTGGETAPYNEQFF
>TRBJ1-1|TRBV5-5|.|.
TGTGCCAGCAGCCCGTCAAGCCCTGTTAACACTGAAGCTTTCTTT
CASSPSSPVNTEAFF
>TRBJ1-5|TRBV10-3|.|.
TGTGCCATCAGTGATCTTGGGGGGAATCAGCCCCAGCATTTT
CAISDLGGNQPQHF
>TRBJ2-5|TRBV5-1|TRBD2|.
TGCGCCAGCAGCGGGTTGGACGGTCCCCCAAGCGGGACCCCCCAAGAGACCCAGTACTTC
CASSGLDGPPSGTPQETQYF
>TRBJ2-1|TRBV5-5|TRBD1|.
TGTGCCAGCGTGGGACAGGGAAATAGGAATGAGCAGTTCTTC
CASVGQGNRNEQFF
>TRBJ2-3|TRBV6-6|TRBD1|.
TGTGCCAGCAGCGGGACAGGGGGCCCCACAGATACGCAGTATTTT
CASSGTGGPTDTQYF
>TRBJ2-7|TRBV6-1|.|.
TGTGCCAGCAGTGAAGGACAGGCCGGCTCCTACGAGCAGTACTTC
CASSEGQAGSYEQYF
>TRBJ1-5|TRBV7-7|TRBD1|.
TGTGCCAGCAGAAAGGGACAGGACAATCAGCCCCAGCATTTT
CASRKGQDNQPQHF
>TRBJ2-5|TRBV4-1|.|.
TGCGCCAGCAGCCAGATAGTGGGGACACGGGGGACCCAGTACTTC
CASSQIVGTRGTQYF
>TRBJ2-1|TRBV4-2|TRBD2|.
TGTGCCAGCAGCCAAGATAGCGGGGGGGCCAATGAGCAGTTCTTC
CASSQDSGGANEQFF
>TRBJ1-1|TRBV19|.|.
TGTGCCAGTACCCCAGGACAGTACAGCACTGAAGCTTTCTTT
CASTPGQYSTEAFF
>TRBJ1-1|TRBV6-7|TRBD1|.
TGTGCCAGCAGTTCGACAGGGAACATGAACACTGAAGCTTTCTTT
CASSSTGNMNTEAFF
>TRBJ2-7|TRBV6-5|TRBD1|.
TGTGCCAGCAGAGGGACAGGGATCACCTACGAGCAGTACTTC
CASRGTGITYEQYF
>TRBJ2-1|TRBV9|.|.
TGTGCCAGCAGGGCGGGCGGGGACAATGAGCAGTTCTTC
CASRAGGDNEQFF
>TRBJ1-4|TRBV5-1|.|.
TGCGCCAGCAGCTTGGTCGGCCAGGGGAATGAAAAACTGTTTTTT
CASSLVGQGNEKLFF
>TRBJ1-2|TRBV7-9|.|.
TGTGCCAGCAGTCGGGGGGACGGCTACACCTTC
CASSRGDGYTF
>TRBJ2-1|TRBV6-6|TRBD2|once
TGTGCCAGCAGCCTCGGGACTAGCGGGAACTACAATGAGCAGTTCTTC
CASSLGTSGNYNEQFF
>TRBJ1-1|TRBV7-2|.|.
TGTGCCAGCAGCTTAGTAGGGCCTAGGGGAGAAGCTTTCTTT
CASSLVGPRGEAFF
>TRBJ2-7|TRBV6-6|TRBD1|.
TGTGCCAGCAGTTACGGACGACAGGGGAACGAGCAGTACTTC
CASSYGRQGNEQYF
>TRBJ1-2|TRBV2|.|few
TGTGCCAGCAGTGTGAGTGATCTCTATGGCTACACCTTC
CASSVSDLYGYTF
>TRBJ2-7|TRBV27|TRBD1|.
TGTGCCAGCAGACTAGACAGAAGCAGGGGGTACTACGAGCAGTACTTC
CASRLDRSRGYYEQYF
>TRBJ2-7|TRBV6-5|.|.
TGTGCCAGCAGTTACAAGGGGATAAGCTACGAGCAGTACTTC
CASSYKGISYEQYF
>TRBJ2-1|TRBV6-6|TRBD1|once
TGTGCCAGCAGTAACCGGGACAGGGACAATGAGCAGTTCTTC
CASSNRDRDNEQFF
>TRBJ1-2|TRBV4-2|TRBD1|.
TGTGCCAGCAGCCAAGATTCCGGGACAGGGGGCATCTATGGCTACACCTTC
CASSQDSGTGGIYGYTF
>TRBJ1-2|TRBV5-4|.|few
TGTGCCAGCAGTTTCGACAGGTCTGTCTATGGCTACACCTTC
CASSFDRSVYGYTF
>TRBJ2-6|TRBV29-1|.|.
TGCAGCGTTCTAGACGATTCTGGGGCCAACGTCCTGACTTTC
CSVLDDSGANVLTF
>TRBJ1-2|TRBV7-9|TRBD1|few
TGTGCCAGCAGCGGAACCGGGACAGCGTATGGCTACACCTTC
CASSGTGTAYGYTF
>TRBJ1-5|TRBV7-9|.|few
TGTGCCAGCAGCTTAATGGCCCAGCCCCAGCATTTT
CASSLMAQPQHF
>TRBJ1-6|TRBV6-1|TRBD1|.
TGTGCCAGCGAATTCGCGACAGGGACCAATTCACCCCTCCACTTT
CASEFATGTNSPLHF
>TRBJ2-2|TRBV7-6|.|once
TGTGCCAGCAGCTTAGCGAGTGCAGGGCGGAACACCGGGGAGCTGTTTTTT
CASSLASAGRNTGELFF
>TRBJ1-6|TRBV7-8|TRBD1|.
TGTGCCAGTACGAGAGGGGGACAGGCCTCCTATAATTCACCCCTCCACTTT
CASTRGGQASYNSPLHF
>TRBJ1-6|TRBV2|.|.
TGTGCCAGCAAGGGAGACCTGAATTCACCCCTCCACTTT
CASKGDLNSPLHF
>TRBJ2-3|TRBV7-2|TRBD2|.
TGTGCCAGCAGCCTAAATAGCGGGAGCTCAGATACGCAGTATTTT
CASSLNSGSSDTQYF
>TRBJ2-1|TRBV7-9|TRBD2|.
TGTGCCAGCAGCCCGGTCCAGCGGGGGCCCCTGGCGCAGTTCTTC
CASSPVQRGPLAQFF
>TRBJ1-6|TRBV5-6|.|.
TGTGCCAGCAACCAAAAGCACAGGGATGGTATTTCACCCCTCCACTTT
CASNQKHRDGISPLHF
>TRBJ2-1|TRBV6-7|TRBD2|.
TGTGCCAGCAGGGTATTAGCGGGGGCGTACAATGAGCAGTTCTTC
CASRVLAGAYNEQFF
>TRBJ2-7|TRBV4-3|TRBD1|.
TGCGCCAGCAGCCAGGAACCGGGACAGGACGGACTTATACTCCGGGAGCAGTACTTC
CASSQEPGQDGLILREQYF
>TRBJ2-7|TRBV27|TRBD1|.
TGTGCCAGCAGTCTTTACTTTCCCGGGACAGGGGACTACGAGCAGTACTTC
CASSLYFPGTGDYEQYF
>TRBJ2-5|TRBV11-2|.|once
TGTGCCAGCAGCTTAAGCGACGGGTCCCAAGAGACCCAGTACTTC
CASSLSDGSQETQYF
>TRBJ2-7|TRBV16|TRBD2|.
TGTGCCAGCAGCCAATCCCCTAGCGGGCCCGAGCAGTACTTC
CASSQSPSGPEQYF
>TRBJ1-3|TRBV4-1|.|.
TGCGCCAGCAGCCAAGGACAGGAACTTTCTGGAAACACCATATATTTT
CASSQGQELSGNTIYF
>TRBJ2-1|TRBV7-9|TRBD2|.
TGTGCCAGCAGCCCCTCTAGCGGGAGGGCCAATGAGCAGTTCTTC
CASSPSSGRANEQFF
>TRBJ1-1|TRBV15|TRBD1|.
TGTGCCACCAGCGAAGACAGGGCGAACACTGAAGCTTTCTTT
CATSEDRANTEAFF